This TCR beta chain appears in the sequencing data of a study of long-term antiretroviral therapy in people with HIV. Turning to the study itself: Specimens dating back about a decade before the 2015 immediate-ART recommendation are the oldest included.

On this clone itself: Its antigen is undetermined.

The authors ran the immunoSEQ assay, v3.0, at survey level. Data came from immunoSEQ multiplex PCR; TCRdb stores just in-frame clones and leaves some out. The sample carries 20,000 to 25,000 clones, around four fifths recorded once. The CDR3 is 15 residues long. After removal of 7 bases from V and 0 bases from J, the junction contained 8 bases not matched to a gene. CDR1 and CDR2 (germline): MNHEY, SVGAGI. Findings of the study overall: Post-ART samples showed increased diversity that remained below transplant donor control levels.

Sequencing used unsorted PBMCs, obtained 4 years after starting antiretroviral therapy. The clonotype was recovered from a man younger than 35 with HIV. The gene calls are TRBV6-5 and TRBJ1-1; TRBD1 matches 7 bases. The CDR3 is CASTLETGLNTEAFF. The CDR3 DNA sequence: TGTGCCAGCACGCTCGAGACAGGGTTGAACACTGAAGCTTTCTTT.